The rows below give T cell receptor beta chains drawn from one sample of a study of OX40 agonist ivuxolimab in advanced cancers. Some clones are missing from TCRdb's copy, which holds only in-frame ones; the method was immunoSEQ multiplex PCR. This table holds some 45,000 clones, roughly 90% found once. The starting material was CD4+ or CD8+ T cells sorted from blood, obtained in a trial of the OX40 agonist ivuxolimab. The source of these receptors is an adult with an advanced solid tumor such as melanoma, head and neck, liver or kidney cancer. Each CDR3 is given with its conserved first and last residue. A D gene is named only where the DNA matches it firmly. The size of a clone is reported for some rows only, either as once, few or many, or as a class for expanded clones.

V gene | D gene | CDR3 length | clone size | CDR3 protein
TRBV7-6 | - | 15 | - | CASSLEASSHYEQYF
TRBV9 | - | 12 | - | CASRVGSYGYTF
TRBV28 | - | 14 | - | CASSSPDSDDTQYF
TRBV13 | - | 15 | - | CASSLEQSSSYEQYF
TRBV4-1 | - | 17 | - | CASSQELRGAGNQPQHF
TRBV14 | TRBD2 | 16 | once | CASSHLLAGVTYEQYF
TRBV4-1 | - | 15 | - | CASSLNTGGPGELFF
TRBV10-3 | TRBD1 | 16 | - | CAISVKGQVKVYEQFF
TRBV27 | - | 14 | few | CASSLQLAGYEQYF
TRBV16 | - | 13 | - | CASSLDRGTEAFF
TRBV29-1 | - | 15 | - | CSVVGPGVLSYEQYF
TRBV6-5 | TRBD1 | 15 | - | CASSYSRTGKKPQHF
TRBV9 | - | 13 | - | CASGTGGGTEAFF
TRBV7-9 | TRBD1 | 16 | - | CASSLATGGSPYEQYF
TRBV30 | - | 12 | few | CAWVREGAEAFF
TRBV11-2 | TRBD2 | 18 | - | CASSLDPYGTSGRDTQYF
TRBV10-3 | TRBD2 | 14 | - | CAIRLTSGNYEQYF
TRBV27 | - | 15 | - | CASSPLPVTNTEAFF
TRBV14 | - | 16 | - | CASSQVGWMRTDTQYF
TRBV7-8 | - | 16 | - | CASSQVFRGNTGELFF
TRBV29-1 | TRBD1 | 13 | - | CSVEGTGAHEQYF
TRBV6-5 | TRBD1 | 15 | - | CASGERGQGPGEQYF
TRBV18 | TRBD2 | 16 | - | CASSPLAGAHYNEQFF
TRBV4-1 | TRBD2 | 17 | - | CASSPLAGGHSYNEQFF
TRBV2 | TRBD2 | 14 | - | CAILGTSGTYEQYF
TRBV18 | - | 15 | - | CASSLRGESGNTIYF
TRBV28 | - | 18 | - | CASSPPRTAGRINEKLFF
TRBV27 | - | 14 | - | CASSLSTGTGELFF
TRBV5-4 | TRBD1 | 14 | - | CASSTETGYYGYTF
TRBV6-1 | TRBD1 | 19 | once | CASSEEDRGSAGNQETQYF
TRBV7-3 | - | 15 | - | CASSLYPSGTYEQYF
TRBV2 | - | 13 | - | CASSQRNPGEQYF
TRBV7-9 | TRBD1 | 15 | - | CASTDYGQGSYEQYF
TRBV6-4 | TRBD2 | 15 | few | CASSPGTTSTGELFF
TRBV27 | - | 12 | once | CASGGGNYGYTF
TRBV5-4 | TRBD2 | 16 | - | CASSLGRGGLAYEQYF
TRBV4-1 | - | 16 | - | CASSQDRGGSTDTQYF
TRBV27 | TRBD2 | 13 | - | CASSREGAGELFF
TRBV2 | - | 13 | - | CASSVEGFAEAFF
TRBV12-5 | - | 13 | - | CASGLTENTEAFF
TRBV7-9 | - | 17 | - | CASSPPRGVSWQETQYF
TRBV2 | - | 8 | - | CACFEAFF
TRBV13 | - | 18 | - | CASSLPHTAPTGQETQYF
TRBV4-1 | TRBD1 | 15 | - | CASSPLQGMNTEAFF
TRBV9 | - | 12 | few | CASSRSTGEQYF
TRBV10-3 | - | 15 | - | CAISESWGGSTEAFF
TRBV30 | TRBD2 | 13 | - | CACPSGRAFEQFF
TRBV10-2 | - | 15 | - | CASSETGPSGNTIYF
TRBV4-3 | - | 15 | - | CASSQDQGITYEQYF
TRBV6-1 | - | 11 | - | CASSTRTGAFF
TRBV6-5 | - | 14 | - | CASSHRGREYGYTF
TRBV7-6 | - | 15 | - | CASSSQGRYGGELFF
TRBV7-9 | - | 17 | - | CASSLAEARGVHTEAFF
TRBV13 | TRBD1 | 14 | - | CASQGQEPKETQYF
TRBV6-5 | - | 14 | - | CASSYSSSYNEQFF
TRBV27 | - | 13 | few | CASSLSRNTEAFF
TRBV30 | TRBD1 | 14 | - | CAWSDGQGQREQYF